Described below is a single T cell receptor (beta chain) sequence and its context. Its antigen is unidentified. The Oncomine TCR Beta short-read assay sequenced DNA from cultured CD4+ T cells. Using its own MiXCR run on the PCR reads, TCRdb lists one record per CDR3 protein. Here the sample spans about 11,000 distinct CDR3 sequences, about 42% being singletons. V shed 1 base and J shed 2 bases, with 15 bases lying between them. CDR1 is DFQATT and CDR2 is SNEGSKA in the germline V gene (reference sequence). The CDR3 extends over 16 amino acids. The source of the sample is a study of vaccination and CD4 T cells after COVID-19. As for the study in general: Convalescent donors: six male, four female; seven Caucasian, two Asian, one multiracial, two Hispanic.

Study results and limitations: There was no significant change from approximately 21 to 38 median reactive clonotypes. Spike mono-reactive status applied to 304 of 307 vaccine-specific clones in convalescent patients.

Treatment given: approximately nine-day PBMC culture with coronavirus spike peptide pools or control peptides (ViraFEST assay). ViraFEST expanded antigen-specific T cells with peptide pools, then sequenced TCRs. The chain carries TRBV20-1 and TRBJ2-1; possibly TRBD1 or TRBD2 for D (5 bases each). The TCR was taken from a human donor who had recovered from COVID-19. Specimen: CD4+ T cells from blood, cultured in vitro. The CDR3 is CSARVAGSRTYNEQFF. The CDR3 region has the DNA TGCAGTGCTAGAGTCGCAGGGAGTAGAACCTACAATGAGCAGTTCTTC.